The 9 T cell receptor beta chains reported below all come from one sample, sequenced in a study of sequential checkpoint blockade in melanoma (dated by TCRdb to the late 2010s). Receptor libraries were prepared by the immunoSEQ multiplex PCR assay. TCRdb took over this immuneACCESS table, retaining in-frame rearrangements with V and J assigned. Such tables are incomplete; in checked studies, under half of the missing clones stem from an unresolved V gene, and the remainder is unexplained. This sample has about 21,000 clones in its table, and 65% to 85% of those were observed once. Over 9.5% of the sample rests with the top ten. The sample's treatment or condition label, in plain terms: randomized to nivolumab then ipilimumab (arm A) or the reverse (arm B). Sequencing used CD8+ T cells sorted from blood (inferred from file names), obtained from a patient given nivolumab and ipilimumab in sequence. These receptors all come from a human donor with melanoma.

The rearrangement uses TRBV19 and TRBJ1-5; TRBD1 is a possible D gene (5 bases). Germline CDR1 and CDR2: LNHDA and SQIVND (reference sequence). The germline V and J ends were trimmed by 7 bases and 5 bases, with 18 bases remaining between them. The CDR3 consists of 15 residues. CDR3 in DNA: TGTGCCAGTACCTCCCTTTCCGGGGGGGATCAGCCCCAGCATTTT. It codes for CASTSLSGGDQPQHF.

This clone was recorded a few times. The chain uses TRBV18 and TRBJ2-1; tentative D call: TRBD1 (5 bases). CDR3 size: 16 residues. CDR1 is KGHSH and CDR2 is LQKENI in the germline V gene. Trimming pared 2 bases from V and 15 bases from J, leaving 26 bases between. The CDR3: CASSPSPRIGAPVRFF. CDR3 nucleotide sequence: TGTGCCAGCTCACCATCACCGCGTATAGGGGCGCCGGTAAGGTTCTTC.

This rearrangement joins TRBV19 to TRBJ1-2; D unclear. This CDR3 is built from 15 residues. Germline CDR1 and CDR2: LNHDA and SQIVND (reference sequence). V dropped 0 bases and J dropped 3 bases, with 11 bases sitting between them. CDR3 in DNA: TGTGCCAGTAGTATAGATGGGGAGCTGGACTATGGCTACACCTTC. Residues: CASSIDGELDYGYTF. Variable domain in full (rest from reference TRBV19 and TRBJ1-2): DGGITQSPKYLFRKEGQNVTLSCEQNLNHDAMYWYRQDPGQGLRLIYYSQIVNDFQKGDIAEGYSVSREKKESFPLTVTSAQKNPTAFYLCASSIDGELDYGYTFGSGTRLTVV.

CDR3 region: CASSPPTADWAFF. The CDR3 DNA sequence: TGTGCCAGCAGCCCTCCGACTGCGGATTGGGCTTTCTTT. This chain connects TRBV7-9 to TRBJ1-1; D is uncertain. The germline V gene has CDR1 SEHNR and CDR2 FQNEAQ (reference sequence). CDR3 size: 13 residues. V shed 5 bases and J shed 11 bases, with 18 bases lying between them.

V gene TRBV5-4 combines with J gene TRBJ1-3; possibly TRBD1 for D (5 bases). The CDR3 runs to 13 residues. The V and J ends lost 3 bases and 8 bases respectively, with 12 bases between them. The V gene's germline CDR1 is SGHNT and CDR2 YYREEE (reference sequence). CDR3 nucleotide sequence: TGTGCCAGCAGCTCCCCAGGGATAGACACCATATATTTT. Translating it yields CASSSPGIDTIYF.

This rearrangement joins TRBV7-9 to TRBJ1-1; D gene ambiguous. The germline CDR1 and CDR2 sequences are SEHNR and FQNEAQ (reference sequence). The CDR3 has 12 residues. V shed 5 bases and J shed 4 bases, with 8 bases lying between them. CDR3 in DNA: TGTGCCAGCAGCAGCGAAGGCACTGAAGCTTTCTTT. Protein sequence: CASSSEGTEAFF. Full variable domain (remainder filled in from reference TRBV7-9 and TRBJ1-1): DTGVSQNPRHKITKRGQNVTFRCDPISEHNRLYWYRQTLGQGPEFLTYFQNEAQLEKSRLLSDRFSAERPKGSFSTLEIQRTEQGDSAMYLCASSSEGTEAFFGQGTRLTVV.

The chain joins TRBV4-1 to TRBJ2-1; possible D gene TRBD1, 5 bases. CDR3 length: 16 amino acids. The germline CDR1 and CDR2 sequences are MGHRA and YSYEKL. V was pared by 0 bases and J by 9 bases, with 18 bases between. The CDR3 region has the DNA TGCGCCAGCAGCCAAGAGATACAGGATCTGGTCGGTGAGCAGTTCTTC. Amino acid sequence: CASSQEIQDLVGEQFF.

The V and J genes are TRBV4-2 and TRBJ2-7; 12 bases are shared with TRBD2. Germline V lookup: CDR1 LGHNA, CDR2 YNFKEQ. This CDR3 is built from 15 residues. Trimming removed 4 bases from V and 4 bases from J; junction bases left unmatched: 5. This chain's CDR3 is CASSLNLAGGYEQYF. CDR3 bases: TGTGCCAGCAGCCTTAATCTAGCGGGAGGGTACGAGCAGTACTTC.

V is TRBV28 and J is TRBJ2-5; 8 nucleotides line up with TRBD2. V shed 5 bases, J shed 1 base, and the junction held 9 bases outside the gene matches. Germline-derived CDR1 and CDR2 are MDHEN and SYDVKM. CDR3 length equals 16 residues. CDR3 nucleotides: TGTGCCAGCAGTCTAGGGACTAGTTCCGTCCAAGAGACCCAGTACTTC. Residues: CASSLGTSSVQETQYF. Filled out from reference TRBV28 and TRBJ2-5, the complete variable domain reads DVKVTQSSRYLVKRTGEKVFLECVQDMDHENMFWYRQDPGLGLRLIYFSYDVKMKEKGDIPEGYSVSREKKERFSLILESASTNQTSMYLCASSLGTSSVQETQYFGPGTRLLVL.